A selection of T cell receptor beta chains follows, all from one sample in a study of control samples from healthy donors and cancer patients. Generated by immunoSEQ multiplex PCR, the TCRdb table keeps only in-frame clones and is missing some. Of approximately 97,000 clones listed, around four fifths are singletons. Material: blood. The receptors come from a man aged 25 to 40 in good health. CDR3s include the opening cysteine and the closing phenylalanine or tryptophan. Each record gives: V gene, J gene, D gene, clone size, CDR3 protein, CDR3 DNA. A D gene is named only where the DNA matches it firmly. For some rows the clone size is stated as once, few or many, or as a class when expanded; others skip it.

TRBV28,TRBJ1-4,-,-,CASSQDTYNEKLFF,TGTGCCAGCAGTCAGGACACTTATAATGAAAAACTGTTTTTT
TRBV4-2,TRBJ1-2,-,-,CASSLGDGYTF,TGTGCCAGCAGCCTCGGGGATGGCTACACCTTC
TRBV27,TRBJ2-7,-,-,CASSNGGREQYF,TGTGCCAGCAGTAACGGGGGGCGCGAGCAGTACTTC
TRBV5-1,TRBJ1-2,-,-,CASSLDGTYGYTF,TGCGCCAGCAGCTTGGACGGTACCTATGGCTACACCTTC
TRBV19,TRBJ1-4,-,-,CASTSREREKLFF,TGTGCCAGTACCTCGAGAGAACGTGAAAAACTGTTTTTT
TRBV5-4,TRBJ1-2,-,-,CASSLDSNYGYTF,TGTGCCAGCAGCTTGGACAGTAACTATGGCTACACCTTC
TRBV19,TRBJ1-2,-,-,CASSIRFTGANYGYTF,TGTGCCAGTAGTATACGCTTTACAGGAGCTAACTATGGCTACACCTTC
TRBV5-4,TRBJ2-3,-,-,CASSLLSGTQYF,TGTGCCAGCAGCTTGCTATCTGGTACGCAGTATTTT
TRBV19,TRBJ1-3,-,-,CASTPGAGSLDTIYF,TGTGCCAGTACCCCTGGGGCAGGGTCGCTGGACACCATATATTTT
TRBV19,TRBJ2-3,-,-,CASSIESPDTQYF,TGTGCCAGTAGTATAGAATCCCCAGATACGCAGTATTTT
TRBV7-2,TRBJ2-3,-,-,CASSASKLAFSSTDTQYF,TGTGCCAGCAGCGCAAGCAAGTTGGCTTTTTCGAGCACAGATACGCAGTATTTT
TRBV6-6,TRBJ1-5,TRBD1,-,CASSYGTGSQPQHF,TGTGCCAGCAGTTACGGGACAGGGAGTCAGCCCCAGCATTTT
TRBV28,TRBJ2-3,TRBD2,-,CASSTGTRNADTQYF,TGTGCCAGCAGCACCGGGACTAGGAATGCAGATACGCAGTATTTT
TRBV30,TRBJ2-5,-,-,CAWSTGTQETQYF,TGTGCCTGGAGCACCGGGACTCAAGAGACCCAGTACTTC
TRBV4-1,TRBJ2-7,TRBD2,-,CASSEAGLLKRHEQYF,TGCGCCAGCAGCGAAGCGGGACTCCTTAAAAGACACGAGCAGTACTTC
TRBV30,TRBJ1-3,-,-,CAWSVGGGGNTIYF,TGTGCCTGGAGTGTAGGGGGGGGTGGAAACACCATATATTTT
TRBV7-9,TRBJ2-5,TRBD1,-,CASSLGQGTQYF,TGTGCCAGCAGCTTAGGACAGGGGACCCAGTACTTC
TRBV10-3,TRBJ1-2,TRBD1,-,CAISQTGDGYTF,TGTGCCATCAGTCAAACAGGGGATGGCTACACCTTC
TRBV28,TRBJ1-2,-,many,CASGRTGSTLYGYTF,TGTGCCAGCGGGAGAACAGGGAGCACCCTCTATGGCTACACCTTC
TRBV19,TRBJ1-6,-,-,CASSREGLSSYNSPLHF,TGTGCCAGTAGTAGAGAAGGGTTGAGCTCCTATAATTCACCCCTCCACTTT
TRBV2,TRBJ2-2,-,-,CASRSLHTGELFF,TGTGCCAGCCGGTCACTCCACACCGGGGAGCTGTTTTTT
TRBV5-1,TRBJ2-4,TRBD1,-,CASSFGTGGKNIQYF,TGCGCCAGCAGCTTCGGGACAGGGGGAAAAAACATTCAGTACTTC
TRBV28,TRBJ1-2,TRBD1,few,CASSLGAGGYGYTF,TGTGCCAGCAGTTTAGGGGCAGGGGGCTATGGCTACACCTTC
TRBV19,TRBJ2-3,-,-,CASSIGGGYSTDTQYF,TGTGCCAGTAGTATAGGTGGGGGGTACAGCACAGATACGCAGTATTTT
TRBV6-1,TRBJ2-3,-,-,CASSESWSGLTADTQYF,TGTGCCAGCAGTGAATCTTGGAGCGGCCTCACGGCAGATACGCAGTATTTT
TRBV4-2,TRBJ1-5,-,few,CASSQDRGGPPQHF,TGTGCCAGCAGCCAAGATCGAGGCGGACCGCCCCAGCATTTT
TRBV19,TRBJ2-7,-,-,CASSISVTVPLSSYEQYF,TGTGCCAGTAGTATCTCCGTGACAGTCCCTCTCAGCTCCTACGAGCAGTACTTC
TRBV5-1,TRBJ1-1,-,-,CASSLGGNRMNTEAFF,TGCGCCAGCAGCTTGGGGGGAAATAGGATGAACACTGAAGCTTTCTTT
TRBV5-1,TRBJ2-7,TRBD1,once,CASSSGTEYEQYF,TGCGCCAGCAGCTCTGGGACAGAGTACGAGCAGTACTTC
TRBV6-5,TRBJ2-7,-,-,CAGQGSSYEQYF,TGTGCCGGACAAGGGAGCTCCTACGAGCAGTACTTC
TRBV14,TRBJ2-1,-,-,CASSHRNEQFF,TGTGCCAGCAGCCATCGCAATGAGCAGTTCTTC
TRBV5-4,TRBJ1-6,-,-,CASSLAGGVYNSPLHF,TGTGCCAGCAGCTTGGCCGGGGGAGTCTACAATTCACCCCTCCACTTT
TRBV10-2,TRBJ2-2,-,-,CASSESKGIGELFF,TGCGCCAGCAGTGAGTCGAAGGGCATCGGGGAGCTGTTTTTT
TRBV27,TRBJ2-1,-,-,CASKKGSTEQFF,TGTGCCAGCAAGAAGGGGAGCACTGAGCAGTTCTTC
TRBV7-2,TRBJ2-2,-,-,CASSLWETGELFF,TGTGCCAGCAGCCTCTGGGAGACCGGGGAGCTGTTTTTT
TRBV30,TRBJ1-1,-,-,CAWSDNTEAFF,TGTGCCTGGAGTGATAACACTGAAGCTTTCTTT
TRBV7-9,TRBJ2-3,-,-,CASGVDTQYF,TGTGCCAGCGGTGTAGATACGCAGTATTTT
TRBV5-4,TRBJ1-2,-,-,CASSLRQIPYGYTF,TGTGCCAGCAGCTTGAGACAGATTCCCTATGGCTACACCTTC
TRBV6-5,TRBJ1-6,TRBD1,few,CASSPGTENSPLHF,TGTGCCAGCAGCCCCGGGACAGAGAATTCACCCCTCCACTTT
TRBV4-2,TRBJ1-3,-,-,CASSQGQTLRGNTIYF,TGTGCCAGCAGCCAAGGTCAGACCTTACGAGGAAACACCATATATTTT
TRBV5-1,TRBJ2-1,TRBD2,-,CASSLGSGGVWNEQFF,TGCGCCAGCAGCTTGGGGAGCGGGGGGGTTTGGAATGAGCAGTTCTTC
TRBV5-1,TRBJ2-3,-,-,CASTPLTTDTQYF,TGCGCCAGCACCCCGCTAACCACAGATACGCAGTATTTT
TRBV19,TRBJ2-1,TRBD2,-,CASKDSGGRNEQFF,TGTGCCAGTAAGGATTCGGGGGGTCGAAATGAGCAGTTCTTC
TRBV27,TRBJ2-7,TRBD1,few,CASGRTGLAEQYF,TGTGCCAGCGGGAGGACAGGGCTTGCCGAGCAGTACTTC
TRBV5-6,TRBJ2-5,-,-,CASSGWERETQYF,TGTGCCAGCAGCGGGTGGGAACGAGAGACCCAGTACTTC
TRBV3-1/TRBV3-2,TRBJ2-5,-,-,CASSQVTGEQETQYF,TGTGCCAGCAGCCAAGTTACAGGAGAGCAAGAGACCCAGTACTTC
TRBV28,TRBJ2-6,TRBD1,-,CASSSDRGFSGANVLTF,TGTGCCAGCAGTTCGGACAGGGGATTCTCTGGGGCCAACGTCCTGACTTTC
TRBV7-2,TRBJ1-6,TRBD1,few,CASSLGTGHYNSPLHF,TGTGCCAGCAGCTTAGGGACAGGGCACTATAATTCACCCCTCCACTTT